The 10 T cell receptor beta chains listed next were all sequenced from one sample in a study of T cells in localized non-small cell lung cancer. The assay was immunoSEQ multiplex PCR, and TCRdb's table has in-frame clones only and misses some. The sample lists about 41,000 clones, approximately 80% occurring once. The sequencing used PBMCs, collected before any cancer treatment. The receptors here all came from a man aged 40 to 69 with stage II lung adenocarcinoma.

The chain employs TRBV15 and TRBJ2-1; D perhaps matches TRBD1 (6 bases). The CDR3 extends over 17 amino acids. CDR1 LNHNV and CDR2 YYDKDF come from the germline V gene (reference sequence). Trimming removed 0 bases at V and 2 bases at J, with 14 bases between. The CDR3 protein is CATSRETAGDTYNEQFF. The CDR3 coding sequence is TGTGCCACCAGCAGAGAGACGGCAGGGGATACCTACAATGAGCAGTTCTTC. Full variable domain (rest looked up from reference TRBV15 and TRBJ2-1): DAMVIQNPRYQVTQFGKPVTLSCSQTLNHNVMYWYQQKSSQAPKLLFHYYDKDFNNEADTPDNFQSRRPNTSFCFLDIRSPGLGDTAMYLCATSRETAGDTYNEQFFGPGTRLTVL.

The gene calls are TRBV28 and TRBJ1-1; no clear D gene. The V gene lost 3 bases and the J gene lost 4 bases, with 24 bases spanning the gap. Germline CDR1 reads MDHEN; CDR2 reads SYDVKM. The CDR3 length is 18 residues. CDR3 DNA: TGTGCCAGCAGTTTGTCGTGGAGGACCTCCTTCCCTAGCACTGAAGCTTTCTTT. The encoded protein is CASSLSWRTSFPSTEAFF.

The CDR3: CASSEDRGNNSPLHF. In nucleotides, the CDR3 is TGTGCCAGCAGTGAAGACAGGGGAAATAATTCACCCCTCCACTTT. The chain uses TRBV6-1 and TRBJ1-6, with 7 bases aligning to TRBD1. Germline V gene data show CDR1 as MNHNS and CDR2 as SASEGT. Germline trimming cut 1 base from V and 5 bases from J; bases unmatched to any gene: 2. The CDR3 is made up of 15 amino acids.

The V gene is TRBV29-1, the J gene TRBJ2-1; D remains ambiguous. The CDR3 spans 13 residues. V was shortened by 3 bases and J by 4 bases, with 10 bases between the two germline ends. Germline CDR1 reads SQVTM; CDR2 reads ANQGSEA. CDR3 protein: CSVDERYYNEQFF. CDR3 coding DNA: TGCAGCGTTGATGAGCGTTATTACAATGAGCAGTTCTTC.

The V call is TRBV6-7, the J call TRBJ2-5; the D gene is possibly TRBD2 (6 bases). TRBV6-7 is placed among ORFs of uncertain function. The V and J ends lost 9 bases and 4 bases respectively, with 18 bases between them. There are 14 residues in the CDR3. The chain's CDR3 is CAREGLAVSETQYF. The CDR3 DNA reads TGTGCCAGGGAGGGGTTGGCGGTATCAGAGACCCAGTACTTC.

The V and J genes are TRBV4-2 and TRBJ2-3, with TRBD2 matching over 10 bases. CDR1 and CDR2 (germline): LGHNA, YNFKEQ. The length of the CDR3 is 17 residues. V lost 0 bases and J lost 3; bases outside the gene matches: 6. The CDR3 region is CASSQDSSGRRTDTQYF. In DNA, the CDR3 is TGTGCCAGCAGCCAAGATAGTAGCGGGAGGAGGACAGATACGCAGTATTTT.

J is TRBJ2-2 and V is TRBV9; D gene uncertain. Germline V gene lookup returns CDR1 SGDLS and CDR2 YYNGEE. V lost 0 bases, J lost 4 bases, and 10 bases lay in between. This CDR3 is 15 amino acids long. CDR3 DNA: TGTGCCAGCAGCGTAGCTGGGCTGGGCACCGGGGAGCTGTTTTTT. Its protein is CASSVAGLGTGELFF. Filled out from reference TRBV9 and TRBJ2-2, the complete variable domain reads DSGVTQTPKHLITATGQRVTLRCSPRSGDLSVYWYQQSLDQGLQFLIQYYNGEERAKGNILERFSAQQFPDLHSELNLSSLELGDSALYFCASSVAGLGTGELFFGEGSRLTVL.

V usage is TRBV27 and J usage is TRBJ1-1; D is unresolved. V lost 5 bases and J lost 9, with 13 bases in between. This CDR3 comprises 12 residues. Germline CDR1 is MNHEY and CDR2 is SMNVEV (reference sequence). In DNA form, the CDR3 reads TGTGCCAGCAGTCCCTTAGGAGGGAAAGCTTTCTTT. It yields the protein CASSPLGGKAFF.

CDR3 residues: CASSADKGNQHF. The DNA of the CDR3 is TGTGCCAGCAGCGCCGACAAGGGGAACCAGCATTTT. The chain carries TRBV2 and TRBJ1-5, with D tentatively TRBD1 (5 bases). CDR1 SNHLY and CDR2 FYNNEI come from the germline V gene. This CDR3 has 12 residues. V dropped 6 bases and J dropped 12 bases, with 15 bases sitting between them.

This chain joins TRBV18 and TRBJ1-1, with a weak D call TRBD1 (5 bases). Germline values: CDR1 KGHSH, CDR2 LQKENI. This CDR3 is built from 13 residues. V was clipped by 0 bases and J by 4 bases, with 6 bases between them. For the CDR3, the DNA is TGTGCCAGCTCACCACCAGGGGCCACTGAAGCTTTCTTT. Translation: CASSPPGATEAFF. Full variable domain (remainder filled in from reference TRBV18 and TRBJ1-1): NAGVMQNPRHLVRRRGQEARLRCSPMKGHSHVYWYRQLPEEGLKFMVYLQKENIIDESGMPKERFSAEFPKEGPSILRIQQVVRGDSAAYFCASSPPGATEAFFGQGTRLTVV.